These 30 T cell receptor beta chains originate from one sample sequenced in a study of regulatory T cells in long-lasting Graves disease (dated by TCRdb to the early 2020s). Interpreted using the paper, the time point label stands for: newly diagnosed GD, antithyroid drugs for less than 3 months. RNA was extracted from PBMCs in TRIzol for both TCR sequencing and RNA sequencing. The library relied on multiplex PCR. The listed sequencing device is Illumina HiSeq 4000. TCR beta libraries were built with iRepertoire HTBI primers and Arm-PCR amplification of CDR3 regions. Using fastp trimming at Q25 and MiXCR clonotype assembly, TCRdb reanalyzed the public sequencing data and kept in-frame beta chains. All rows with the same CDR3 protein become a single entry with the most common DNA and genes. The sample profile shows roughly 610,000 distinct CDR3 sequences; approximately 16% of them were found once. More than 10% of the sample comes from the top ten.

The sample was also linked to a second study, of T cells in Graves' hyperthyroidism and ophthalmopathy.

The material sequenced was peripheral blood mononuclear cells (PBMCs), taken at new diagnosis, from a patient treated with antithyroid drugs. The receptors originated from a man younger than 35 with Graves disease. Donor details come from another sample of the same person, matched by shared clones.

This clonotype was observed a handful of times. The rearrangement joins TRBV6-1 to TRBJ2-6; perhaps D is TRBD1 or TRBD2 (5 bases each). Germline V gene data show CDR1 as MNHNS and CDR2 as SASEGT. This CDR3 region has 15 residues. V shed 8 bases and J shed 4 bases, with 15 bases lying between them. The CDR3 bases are TGTGCCAGCTCAAGACGAGGGACCGGGGCCAACGTCCTGACTTTC. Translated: CASSRRGTGANVLTF.

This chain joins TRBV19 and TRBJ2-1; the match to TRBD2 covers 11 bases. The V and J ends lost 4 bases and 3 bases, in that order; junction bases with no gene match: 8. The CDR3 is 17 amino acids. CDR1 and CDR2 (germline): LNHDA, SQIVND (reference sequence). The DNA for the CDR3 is TGTGCCAGTAGTAGCGATAGCGGGAGGGTTGTCTACAATGAGCAGTTCTTC. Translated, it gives CASSSDSGRVVYNEQFF.

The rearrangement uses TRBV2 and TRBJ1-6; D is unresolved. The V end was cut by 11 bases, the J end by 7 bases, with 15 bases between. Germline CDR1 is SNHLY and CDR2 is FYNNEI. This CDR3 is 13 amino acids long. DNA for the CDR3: TGTGCCTCCGGAAAGGTCGAGAATTCACCCCTCCACTTT. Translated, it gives CASGKVENSPLHF.

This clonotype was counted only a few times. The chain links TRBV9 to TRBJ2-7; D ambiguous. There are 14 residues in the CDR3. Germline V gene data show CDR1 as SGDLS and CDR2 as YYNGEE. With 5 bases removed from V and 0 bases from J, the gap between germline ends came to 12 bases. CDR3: CASRMGRYSYEQYF. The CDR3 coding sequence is TGTGCCAGCAGAATGGGCAGGTACTCCTACGAGCAGTACTTC.

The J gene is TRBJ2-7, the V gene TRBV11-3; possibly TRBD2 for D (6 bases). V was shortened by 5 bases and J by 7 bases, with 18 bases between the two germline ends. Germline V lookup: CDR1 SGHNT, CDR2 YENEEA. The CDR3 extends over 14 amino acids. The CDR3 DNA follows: TGTGCCAGCAGCGCCCGCGGGGTCGGCCGGGAGCAGTACTTC. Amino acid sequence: CASSARGVGREQYF.

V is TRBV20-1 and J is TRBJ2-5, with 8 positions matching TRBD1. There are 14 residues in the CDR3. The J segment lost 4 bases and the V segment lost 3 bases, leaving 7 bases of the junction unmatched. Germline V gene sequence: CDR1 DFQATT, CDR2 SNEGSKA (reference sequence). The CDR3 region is CSASPRGRGETQYF. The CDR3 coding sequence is TGCAGTGCTAGCCCCAGGGGGCGTGGAGAGACCCAGTACTTC.

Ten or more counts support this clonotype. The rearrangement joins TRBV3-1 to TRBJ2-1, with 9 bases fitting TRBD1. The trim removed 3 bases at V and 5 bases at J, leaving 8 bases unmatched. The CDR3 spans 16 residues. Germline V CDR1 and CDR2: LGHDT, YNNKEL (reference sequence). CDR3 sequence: CASSHQTGGLNNEQFF. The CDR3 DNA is TGTGCCAGCAGCCACCAGACAGGGGGGTTAAACAATGAGCAGTTCTTC.

CDR3 residues: CASSDGSYTEAFF. CDR3 DNA sequence: TGTGCCAGCAGCGATGGGAGTTACACTGAAGCTTTCTTT. The rearrangement joins TRBV2 to TRBJ1-1; D gene ambiguous. V was cut by 6 bases and J by 3 bases, with 11 bases left in between. The CDR3 loop spans 13 amino acids. Germline values: CDR1 SNHLY, CDR2 FYNNEI.

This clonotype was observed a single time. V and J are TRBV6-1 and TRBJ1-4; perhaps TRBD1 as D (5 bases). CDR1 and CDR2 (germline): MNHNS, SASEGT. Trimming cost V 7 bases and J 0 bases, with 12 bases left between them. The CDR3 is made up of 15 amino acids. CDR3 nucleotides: TGTGCCAGCATTGGAATACAGGCAACTAATGAAAAACTGTTTTTT. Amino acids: CASIGIQATNEKLFF.

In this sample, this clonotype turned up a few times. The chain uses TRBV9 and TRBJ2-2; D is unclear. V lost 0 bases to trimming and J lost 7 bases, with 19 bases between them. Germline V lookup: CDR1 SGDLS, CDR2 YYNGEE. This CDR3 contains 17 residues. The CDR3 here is CASSVGRTPELSGELFF. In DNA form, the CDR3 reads TGTGCCAGCAGCGTAGGTCGGACGCCGGAACTAAGCGGGGAGCTGTTTTTT. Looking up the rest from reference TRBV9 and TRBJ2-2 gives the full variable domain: DSGVTQTPKHLITATGQRVTLRCSPRSGDLSVYWYQQSLDQGLQFLIQYYNGEERAKGNILERFSAQQFPDLHSELNLSSLELGDSALYFCASSVGRTPELSGELFFGEGSRLTVL.

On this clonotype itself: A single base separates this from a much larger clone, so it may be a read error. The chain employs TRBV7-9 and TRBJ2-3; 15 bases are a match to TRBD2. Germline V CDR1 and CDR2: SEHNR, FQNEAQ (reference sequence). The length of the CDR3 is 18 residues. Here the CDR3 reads CASSLGGLAGGLRDTQCF. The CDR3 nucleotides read TGTGCCAGCAGCTTAGGGGGACTAGCGGGAGGCCTCCGGGATACGCAGTGTTTT.

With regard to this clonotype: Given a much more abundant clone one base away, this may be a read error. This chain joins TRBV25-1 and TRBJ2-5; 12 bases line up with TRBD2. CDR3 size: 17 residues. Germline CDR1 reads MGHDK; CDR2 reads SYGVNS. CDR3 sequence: CTSSEFATSGSWETQYF. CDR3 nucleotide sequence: TGTACCAGCAGTGAATTTGCGACTAGCGGGAGTTGGGAGACCCAGTACTTC.

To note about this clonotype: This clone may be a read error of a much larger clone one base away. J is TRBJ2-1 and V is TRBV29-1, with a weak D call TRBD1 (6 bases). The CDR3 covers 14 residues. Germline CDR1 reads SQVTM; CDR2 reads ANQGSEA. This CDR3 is CSGGPFILEETQHF. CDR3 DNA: TGCAGCGGGGGGCCTTTTATACTCGAAGAGACCCAGCACTTC.

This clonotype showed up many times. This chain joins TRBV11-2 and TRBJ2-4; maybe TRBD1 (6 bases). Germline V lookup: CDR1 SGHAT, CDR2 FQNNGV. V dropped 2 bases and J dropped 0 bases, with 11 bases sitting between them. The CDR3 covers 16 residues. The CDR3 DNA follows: TGTGCCAGCAGCTTACTGGACAGAAGAGCCAAAAACATTCAGTACTTC. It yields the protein CASSLLDRRAKNIQYF.

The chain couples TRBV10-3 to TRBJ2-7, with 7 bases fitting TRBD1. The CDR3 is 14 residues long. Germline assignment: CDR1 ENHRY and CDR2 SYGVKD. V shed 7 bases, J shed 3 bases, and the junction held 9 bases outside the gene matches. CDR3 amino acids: CAINPGTEVYEQYF. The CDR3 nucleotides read TGTGCCATCAACCCCGGGACAGAGGTCTACGAGCAGTACTTC.

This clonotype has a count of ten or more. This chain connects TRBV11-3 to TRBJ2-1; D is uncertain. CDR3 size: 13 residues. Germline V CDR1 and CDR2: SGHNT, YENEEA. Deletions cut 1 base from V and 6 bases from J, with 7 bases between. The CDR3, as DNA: TGTGCCAGCAGCTTAGGGGCCACCAATGAGCAGTTCTTC. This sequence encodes CASSLGATNEQFF.

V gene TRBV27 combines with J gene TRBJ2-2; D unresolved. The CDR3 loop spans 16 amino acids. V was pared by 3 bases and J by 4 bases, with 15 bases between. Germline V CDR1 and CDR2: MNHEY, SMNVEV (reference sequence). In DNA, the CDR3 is TGTGCCAGCAGTTTCTTGGGTACCTCTGGCACCGGGGAGCTGTTTTTT. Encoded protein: CASSFLGTSGTGELFF.

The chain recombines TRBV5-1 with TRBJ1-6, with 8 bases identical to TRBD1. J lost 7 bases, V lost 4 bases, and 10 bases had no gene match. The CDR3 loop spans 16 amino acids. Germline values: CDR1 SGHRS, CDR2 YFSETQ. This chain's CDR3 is CASSPGGQDRNSPLHF. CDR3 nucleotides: TGCGCCAGCAGCCCTGGGGGACAGGACAGAAATTCACCCCTCCACTTT. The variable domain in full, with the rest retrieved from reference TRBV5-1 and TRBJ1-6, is KAGVTQTPRYLIKTRGQQVTLSCSPISGHRSVSWYQQTPGQGLQFLFEYFSETQRNKGNFPGRFSGRQFSNSRSEMNVSTLELGDSALYLCASSPGGQDRNSPLHFGNGTRLTVT.

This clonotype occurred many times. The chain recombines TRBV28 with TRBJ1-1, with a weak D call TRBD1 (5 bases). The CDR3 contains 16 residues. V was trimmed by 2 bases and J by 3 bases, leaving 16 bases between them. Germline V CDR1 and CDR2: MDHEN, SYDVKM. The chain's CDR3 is CASSLNRIGTDTEAFF. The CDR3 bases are TGTGCCAGCAGTTTAAATCGGATAGGGACGGACACTGAAGCTTTCTTT.

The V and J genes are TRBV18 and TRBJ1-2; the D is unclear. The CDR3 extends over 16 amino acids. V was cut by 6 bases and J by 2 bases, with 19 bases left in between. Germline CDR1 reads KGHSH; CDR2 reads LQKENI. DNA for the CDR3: TGTGCCAGCTCCCCCCAGGTCCGGGAGGGCAACTATGGCTACACCTTC. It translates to CASSPQVREGNYGYTF.

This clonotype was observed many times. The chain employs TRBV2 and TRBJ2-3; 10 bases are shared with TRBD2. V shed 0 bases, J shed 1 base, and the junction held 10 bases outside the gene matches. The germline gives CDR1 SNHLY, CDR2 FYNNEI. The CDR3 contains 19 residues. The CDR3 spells CASSEAHHSGRWGTDTQYF. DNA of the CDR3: TGTGCCAGCAGTGAAGCCCACCATAGCGGGAGGTGGGGCACAGATACGCAGTATTTT.

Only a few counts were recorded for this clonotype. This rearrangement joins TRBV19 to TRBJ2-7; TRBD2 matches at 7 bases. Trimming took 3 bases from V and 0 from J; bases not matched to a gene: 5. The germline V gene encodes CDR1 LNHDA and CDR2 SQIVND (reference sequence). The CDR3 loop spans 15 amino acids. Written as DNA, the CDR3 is TGTGCCAGTAGTATTAGGCGGGAGATCTCCTACGAGCAGTACTTC. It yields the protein CASSIRREISYEQYF.

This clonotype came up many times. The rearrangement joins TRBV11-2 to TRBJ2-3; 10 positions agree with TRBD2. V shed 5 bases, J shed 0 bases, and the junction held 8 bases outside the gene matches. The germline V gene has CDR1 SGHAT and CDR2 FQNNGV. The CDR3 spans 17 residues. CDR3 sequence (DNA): TGTGCCAGCAGCGGACCGGGACTAGCGCTTAGCACAGATACGCAGTATTTT. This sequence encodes CASSGPGLALSTDTQYF.

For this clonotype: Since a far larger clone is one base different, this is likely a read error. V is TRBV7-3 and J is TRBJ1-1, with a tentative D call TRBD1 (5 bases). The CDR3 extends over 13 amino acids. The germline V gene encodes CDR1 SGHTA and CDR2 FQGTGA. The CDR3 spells CASNLAQGAEAFF. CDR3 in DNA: TGTGCCAGCAACTTAGCTCAAGGGGCTGAAGCTTTCTTT.

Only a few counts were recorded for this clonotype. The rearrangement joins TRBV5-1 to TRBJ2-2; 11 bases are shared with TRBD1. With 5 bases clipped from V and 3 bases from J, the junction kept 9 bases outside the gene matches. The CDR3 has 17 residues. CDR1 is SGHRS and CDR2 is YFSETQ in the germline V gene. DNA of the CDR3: TGCGCCAGCAGAAAGAAGCCGGGACAGGGGGACACCGGGGAGCTGTTTTTT. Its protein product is CASRKKPGQGDTGELFF.

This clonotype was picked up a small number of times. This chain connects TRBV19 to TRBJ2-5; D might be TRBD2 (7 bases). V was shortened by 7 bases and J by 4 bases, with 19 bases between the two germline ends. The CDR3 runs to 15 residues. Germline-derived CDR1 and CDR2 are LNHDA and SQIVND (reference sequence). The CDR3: CASTQRGGRTETQYF. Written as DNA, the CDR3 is TGTGCCAGTACACAAAGGGGGGGGCGCACAGAGACCCAGTACTTC.

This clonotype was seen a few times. The CDR3: CASTRRARENTEAFF. As DNA, the CDR3 is TGTGCCAGCACCCGGAGGGCCCGGGAGAACACTGAAGCTTTCTTT. The rearrangement uses TRBV7-9 and TRBJ1-1; D is undetermined. From germline, CDR1 is SEHNR and CDR2 FQNEAQ (reference sequence). V lost 7 bases, J lost 1 base, and 16 bases lay in between. CDR3 length: 15 residues. The whole variable domain, remainder taken from reference TRBV7-9 and TRBJ1-1, is DTGVSQNPRHKITKRGQNVTFRCDPISEHNRLYWYRQTLGQGPEFLTYFQNEAQLEKSRLLSDRFSAERPKGSFSTLEIQRTEQGDSAMYLCASTRRARENTEAFFGQGTRLTVV.

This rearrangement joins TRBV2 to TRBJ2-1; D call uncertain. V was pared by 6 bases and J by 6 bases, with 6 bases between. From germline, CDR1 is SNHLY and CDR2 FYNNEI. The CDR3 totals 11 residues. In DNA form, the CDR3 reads TGTGCCAGCAGCAACGCCAATGAGCAGTTCTTC. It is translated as CASSNANEQFF.

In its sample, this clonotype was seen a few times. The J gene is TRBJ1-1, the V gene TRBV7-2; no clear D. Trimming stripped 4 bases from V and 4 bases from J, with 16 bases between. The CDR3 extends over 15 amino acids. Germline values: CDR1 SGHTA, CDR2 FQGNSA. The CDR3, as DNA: TGTGCCAGCAGCTCTTCCAATACCTGGGGCACTGAAGCTTTCTTT. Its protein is CASSSSNTWGTEAFF.

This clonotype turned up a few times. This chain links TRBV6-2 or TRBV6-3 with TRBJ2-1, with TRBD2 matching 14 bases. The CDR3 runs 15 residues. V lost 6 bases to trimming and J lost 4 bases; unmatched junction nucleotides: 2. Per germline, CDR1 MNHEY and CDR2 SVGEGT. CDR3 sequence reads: CASRRLAGGYNEQFF. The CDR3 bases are TGTGCCAGCAGACGACTAGCGGGAGGGTACAATGAGCAGTTCTTC.